Below, one TCR beta chain is given with its context. V lost 1 base and J lost 5; bases outside the gene matches: 6. The CDR3 covers 15 residues. CDR1 is SGHTS, CDR2 YDEGEE, per germline. It was with 60 Vbeta and 13 Jbeta primers that the PCR ran. Profiled with immunoSEQ multiplex PCR; TCRdb holds only in-frame clones, not every one. Among some 250,000 clones listed, roughly 82% were seen once. These data are taken from a study of cytomegalovirus exposure and HLA in healthy donors. The sample comprised PBMCs. This clonotype originated in a woman aged 35 to 49 in good health and CMV-seropositive. This chain uses TRBV5-8 with TRBJ1-5, with 7 bases that match TRBD1. The CDR3 sequence is CASSLLNRGDQPQHF. The CDR3 DNA is TGTGCCAGCAGCTTGTTGAACAGGGGCGATCAGCCCCAGCATTTT. Together with reference TRBV5-8 and TRBJ1-5, the CDR3 gives the full variable domain: EAGVTQSPTHLIKTRGQQATLRCSPISGHTSVYWYQQALGLGLQFLLWYDEGEERNRGNFPPRFSGRQFPNYSSELNVNALELEDSALYLCASSLLNRGDQPQHFGDGTRLSIL.